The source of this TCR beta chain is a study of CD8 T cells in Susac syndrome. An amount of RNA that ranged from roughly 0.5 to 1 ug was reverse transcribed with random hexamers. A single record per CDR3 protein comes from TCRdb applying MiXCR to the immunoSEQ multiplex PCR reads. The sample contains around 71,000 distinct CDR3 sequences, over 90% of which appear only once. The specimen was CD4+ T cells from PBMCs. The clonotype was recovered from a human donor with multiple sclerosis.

The CDR3 region is CASSGDKGGYTF. The CDR3 nucleotides read TGTGCCAGCAGTGGAGATAAGGGTGGCTACACCTTC. V usage is TRBV2 and J usage is TRBJ1-2; D not resolved. Germline V gene lookup returns CDR1 SNHLY and CDR2 FYNNEI. V was clipped by 4 bases and J by 7 bases, with 10 bases between them. The CDR3 covers 12 residues.